Reported below is one T cell receptor (beta chain). This entry is derived from a study of shared clonotypes between healthy human individuals. Generated by immunoSEQ multiplex PCR, the TCRdb table keeps only in-frame clones and is missing some. This sample has roughly 2.5 million clones, with approximately 94% found just once. Germline trimming cut 1 base from V and 3 bases from J; bases unmatched to any gene: 7. This CDR3 is 16 amino acids long. The germline V gene encodes CDR1 MDHEN and CDR2 SYDVKM. The V gene is TRBV28, the J gene TRBJ1-2, with 8 bases lining up with TRBD1. Source material: naive CD4+ T cells sorted from blood. Subset reported: CD45RA+ positively selected. This TCR was sampled from a man aged 18 to 30 in good health. Written as DNA, the CDR3 is TGTGCCAGCAGTTTATTGGTCAGGGGGCGCGACTATGGCTACACCTTC. Protein: CASSLLVRGRDYGYTF.